Given below is one TCR beta chain in context. Its specificity is not known. The data belong to a study of monozygotic twins with inflammatory bowel disease. Study-level results: The analysis yielded no support for one strong signal or clonotype associated with IBD. IBD patients share fewer clonotypes with other people than healthy twins do, especially with disease activity.

TCRdb derives one entry per CDR3 protein from the 5' RACE reads, leaving out DNA. The clone table shows 400,000 or so distinct CDR3 sequences, with the ten largest holding 2.4%. The CDR3 spans 14 residues. CDR1 and CDR2 from the germline V gene are SQVTM and ANQGSEA. V is TRBV29-1 and J is TRBJ2-5. The TCR originated in a human donor with ulcerative colitis or Crohn's disease, or a healthy co-twin of an affected twin (not recorded which). Material: blood. The CDR3: CSVEWRLHQETQYF.